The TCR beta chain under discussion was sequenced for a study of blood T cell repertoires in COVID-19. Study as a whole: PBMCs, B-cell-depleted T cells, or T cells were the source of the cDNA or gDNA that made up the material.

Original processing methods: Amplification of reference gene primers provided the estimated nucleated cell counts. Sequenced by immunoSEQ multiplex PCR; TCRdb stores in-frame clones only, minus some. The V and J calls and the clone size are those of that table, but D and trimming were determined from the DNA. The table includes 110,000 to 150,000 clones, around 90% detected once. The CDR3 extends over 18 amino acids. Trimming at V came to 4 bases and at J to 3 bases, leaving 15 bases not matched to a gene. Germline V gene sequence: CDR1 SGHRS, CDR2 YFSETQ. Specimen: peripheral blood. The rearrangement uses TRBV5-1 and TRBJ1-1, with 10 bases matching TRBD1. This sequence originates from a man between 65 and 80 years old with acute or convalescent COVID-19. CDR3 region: CASSSPRDRGRVDTEAFF. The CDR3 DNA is TGCGCCAGCAGCAGCCCGAGGGACAGGGGACGCGTGGACACTGAAGCTTTCTTT.